Below are 13 T cell receptor beta chains sequenced from a single sample in a study of T cells after yellow fever vaccination. MiXCR was run by TCRdb on the 5' RACE reads, yielding one entry per CDR3 protein. The sample records 90,000 to 150,000 distinct CDR3 sequences, around 6.7% being singletons. This sample comprised CD4+ T cells sorted from PBMCs, obtained roughly 46 days after the first yellow fever vaccination. The receptors were gathered from a man between 18 and 29 years old who received the YFV17D yellow fever vaccine.

This clonotype was seen many times. This chain links TRBV4-3 with TRBJ2-3; 8 bases are a match to TRBD1. Trimming removed 0 bases from V and 1 base from J; junction bases left unmatched: 3. In germline, CDR1 is LGHNA, CDR2 YSLEER. CDR3 size: 16 residues. CDR3 DNA: TGCGCCAGCAGCCAAGATCCGGGACAGGGCACAGATACGCAGTATTTT. It yields the protein CASSQDPGQGTDTQYF.

This clonotype was seen at least ten times. CDR3 DNA: TGTGCCAGCAACCCTCTAGGCCGGGGGGGCCGCGAGCAGTTCTTC. Its translation: CASNPLGRGGREQFF. The chain is built from TRBV5-4 and TRBJ2-1; 8 bases are a match to TRBD2. The length of the CDR3 is 15 residues. V gave up 6 bases and J gave up 10 bases; unmatched junction bases: 15. Germline V gives CDR1 SGHNT, CDR2 YYREEE (reference sequence). The whole variable domain, filled in from reference TRBV5-4 and TRBJ2-1, reads ETGVTQSPTHLIKTRGQQVTLRCSSQSGHNTVSWYQQALGQGPQFIFQYYREEENGRGNFPPRFSGLQFPNYSSELNVNALELDDSALYLCASNPLGRGGREQFFGPGTRLTVL.

This clonotype has ten or more counts. V usage is TRBV12-3 or TRBV12-4 and J usage is TRBJ2-3, with TRBD2 identical over 8 bases. This CDR3 region has 13 residues. V gave up 4 bases and J gave up 5 bases; unmatched junction bases: 2. The CDR3 DNA sequence: TGTGCCAGCAGTTCGGGGGGGCTAGATACGCAGTATTTT. Protein: CASSSGGLDTQYF.

Remarks on this clonotype: Mismatch with germline at one junction end may stem from a read error. The gene calls are TRBV20-1 and TRBJ2-3; D possibly matches TRBD1 or TRBD2 (5 bases each). The CDR3 has 15 residues. Germline V lookup: CDR1 DFQATT, CDR2 SNEGSKA (reference sequence). CDR3 nucleotide sequence: TGCTGTGCTGGTAACCCGACCGGGACCACAGATACGCAGTATTTT. Translated, it gives CCAGNPTGTTDTQYF.

This clonotype was counted ten times or more. The V gene is TRBV2, the J gene TRBJ2-7; D is unclear. Germline loops: CDR1 SNHLY, CDR2 FYNNEI. Trimming took 0 bases from V and 2 from J, leaving 14 bases between them. The CDR3 spans 16 residues. The CDR3 nucleotides read TGTGCCAGCAGTGAAGCGCGTCTAGTTATTGCCTACGAGCAGTACTTC. Amino acids: CASSEARLVIAYEQYF.

This clonotype occurred many times. The J gene is TRBJ2-3, the V gene TRBV10-1; no firm D call. The CDR3 extends over 14 amino acids. Per germline, CDR1 WNHNN and CDR2 SYGVQD (reference sequence). Deletions cut 4 bases from V and 2 bases from J, with 10 bases between. CDR3 protein: CASSVYIHTDTQYF. CDR3 sequence (DNA): TGCGCCAGCAGTGTATATATTCACACAGATACGCAGTATTTT.

This clonotype was picked up many times. This chain connects TRBV12-3 or TRBV12-4 to TRBJ1-1, with 10 bases aligning to TRBD1. This CDR3 region has 13 residues. V trimming: 10 bases; J trimming: 2 bases; junction bases outside the gene matches: 4. CDR3 nucleotide sequence: TGTGCCACCGACAGGGGGCTAAACACTGAAGCTTTCTTT. Translating gives CATDRGLNTEAFF.

In its sample, this clonotype was seen a few times. The V and J genes are TRBV18 and TRBJ1-6; the D is unclear. The V and J ends lost 2 bases and 6 bases respectively, with 2 bases between them. CDR1 KGHSH and CDR2 LQKENI come from the germline V gene. This CDR3 spans 12 amino acids. DNA for the CDR3: TGTGCCAGCTCACCAGTTAATTCACCCCTCCACTTT. Translation gives CASSPVNSPLHF.

There are many counts of this clonotype. The chain carries TRBV12-3 or TRBV12-4 and TRBJ2-3, with TRBD1 matching over 8 bases. The CDR3 consists of 14 residues. V was clipped by 1 base and J by 6 bases; unmatched bases: 3. The CDR3 is CASSLGTGYDTQYF. The CDR3, as DNA: TGTGCCAGCAGTTTAGGGACAGGGTACGATACGCAGTATTTT.

This clonotype was seen ten or more times. The J gene is TRBJ1-2, the V gene TRBV7-9, with D unclear. The V gene's germline CDR1 is SEHNR and CDR2 FQNEAQ (reference sequence). V was trimmed by 5 bases and J by 3 bases, leaving 10 bases between them. CDR3 size: 13 residues. The CDR3 is CASSARTDYGYTF. The CDR3 region has the DNA TGTGCCAGCAGCGCCCGGACGGACTATGGCTACACCTTC. The whole variable domain, filled in from reference TRBV7-9 and TRBJ1-2, reads DTGVSQNPRHKITKRGQNVTFRCDPISEHNRLYWYRQTLGQGPEFLTYFQNEAQLEKSRLLSDRFSAERPKGSFSTLEIQRTEQGDSAMYLCASSARTDYGYTFGSGTRLTVV.

At least ten counts were recorded for this clonotype. This chain joins TRBV3-1 and TRBJ2-5; 7 nucleotides agree with TRBD2. Germline V gene lookup returns CDR1 LGHDT and CDR2 YNNKEL (reference sequence). The CDR3 is 16 residues long. V shed 4 bases, J shed 5 bases, and the junction held 13 bases outside the gene matches. The CDR3 DNA follows: TGTGCCAGCAGCCCGGGAACCGGGACTAAGGGGGAGACCCAGTACTTC. This encodes CASSPGTGTKGETQYF.

The V and J genes are TRBV5-1 and TRBJ2-5; the match to TRBD2 covers 8 bases. Germline V CDR1 and CDR2: SGHRS, YFSETQ. The trim removed 4 bases at V and 5 bases at J, leaving 7 bases unmatched. This CDR3 has 14 residues. The CDR3 protein is CASSPGTSTETQYF. The CDR3 coding sequence is TGCGCCAGCAGCCCCGGGACTAGTACTGAGACCCAGTACTTC.

This clonotype was seen ten or more times. The genes are TRBV7-2 and TRBJ2-5, with 9 bases that match TRBD2. This CDR3 is 16 amino acids long. Germline CDR1 SGHTA, CDR2 FQGNSA. Unmatched junction bases numbered 7, after V lost 0 bases and J lost 5 bases. CDR3 sequence reads: CASSLAAGGLGETQYF. CDR3 DNA: TGTGCCAGCAGCTTAGCCGCGGGGGGGCTGGGGGAGACCCAGTACTTC. Combining the CDR3 with reference TRBV7-2 and TRBJ2-5 gives the whole variable domain GAGVSQSPSNKVTEKGKDVELRCDPISGHTALYWYRQSLGQGLEFLIYFQGNSAPDKSGLPSDRFSAERTGGSVSTLTIQRTQQEDSAVYLCASSLAAGGLGETQYFGPGTRLLVL.